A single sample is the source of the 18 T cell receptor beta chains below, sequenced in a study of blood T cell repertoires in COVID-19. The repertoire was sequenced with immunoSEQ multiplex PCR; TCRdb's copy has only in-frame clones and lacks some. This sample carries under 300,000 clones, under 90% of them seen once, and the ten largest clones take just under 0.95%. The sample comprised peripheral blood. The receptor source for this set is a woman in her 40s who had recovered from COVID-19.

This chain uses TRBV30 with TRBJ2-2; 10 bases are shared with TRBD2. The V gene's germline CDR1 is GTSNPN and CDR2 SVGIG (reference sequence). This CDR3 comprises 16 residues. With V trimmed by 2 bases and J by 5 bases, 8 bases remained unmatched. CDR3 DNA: TGTGCCTGGAGTTTGAGCGGGAGGGCCAGGACCGGGGAGCTGTTTTTT. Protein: CAWSLSGRARTGELFF.

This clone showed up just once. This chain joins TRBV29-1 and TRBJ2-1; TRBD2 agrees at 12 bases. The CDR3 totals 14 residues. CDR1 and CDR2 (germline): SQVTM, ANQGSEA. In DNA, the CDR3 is TGCACCACACTAGGGACTAGCGGGTCCAATGAGCAGTTCTTC. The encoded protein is CTTLGTSGSNEQFF.

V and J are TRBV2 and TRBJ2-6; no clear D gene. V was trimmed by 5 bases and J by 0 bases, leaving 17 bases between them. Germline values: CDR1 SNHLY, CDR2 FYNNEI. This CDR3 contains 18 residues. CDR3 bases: TGTGCCAGCAGTTTTACAGTGGTTGGATTCTCTGGGGCCAACGTCCTGACTTTC. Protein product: CASSFTVVGFSGANVLTF.

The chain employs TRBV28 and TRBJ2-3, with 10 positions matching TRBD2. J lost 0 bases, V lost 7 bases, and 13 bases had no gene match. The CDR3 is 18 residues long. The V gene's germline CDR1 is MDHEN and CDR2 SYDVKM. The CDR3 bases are TGTGCCAGCATGAGCGGGGGGGCACCGACCACTAGCACAGATACGCAGTATTTT. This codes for CASMSGGAPTTSTDTQYF.

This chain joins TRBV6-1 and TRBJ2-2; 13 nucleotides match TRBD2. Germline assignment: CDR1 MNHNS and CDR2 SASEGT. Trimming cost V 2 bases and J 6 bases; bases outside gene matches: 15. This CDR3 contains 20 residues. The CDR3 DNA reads TGTGCCAGCAGTGAAAGGGGGACTAGCGGGATATCGCCTGGCGCCGGGGAGCTGTTTTTT. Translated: CASSERGTSGISPGAGELFF.

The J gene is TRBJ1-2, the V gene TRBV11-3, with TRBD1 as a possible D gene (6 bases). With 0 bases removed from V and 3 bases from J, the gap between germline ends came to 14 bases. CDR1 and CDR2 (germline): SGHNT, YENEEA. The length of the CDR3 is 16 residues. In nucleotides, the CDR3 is TGTGCCAGCAGCTTAGAGGGTCGAGGGGGTCACTATGGCTACACCTTC. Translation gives CASSLEGRGGHYGYTF.

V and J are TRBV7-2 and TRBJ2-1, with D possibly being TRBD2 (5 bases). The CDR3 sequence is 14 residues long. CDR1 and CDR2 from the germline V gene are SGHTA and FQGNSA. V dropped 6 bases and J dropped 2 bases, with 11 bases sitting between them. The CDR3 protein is CASSPSSAYNEQFF. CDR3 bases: TGTGCCAGCAGTCCAAGTAGCGCCTACAATGAGCAGTTCTTC. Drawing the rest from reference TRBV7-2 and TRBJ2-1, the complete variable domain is GAGVSQSPSNKVTEKGKDVELRCDPISGHTALYWYRQSLGQGLEFLIYFQGNSAPDKSGLPSDRFSAERTGGSVSTLTIQRTQQEDSAVYLCASSPSSAYNEQFFGPGTRLTVL.

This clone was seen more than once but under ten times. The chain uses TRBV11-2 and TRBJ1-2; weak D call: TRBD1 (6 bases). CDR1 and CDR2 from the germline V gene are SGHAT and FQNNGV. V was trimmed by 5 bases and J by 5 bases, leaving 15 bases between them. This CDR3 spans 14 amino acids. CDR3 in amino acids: CASSLGGASYGYTF. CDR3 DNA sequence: TGTGCCAGCAGCCTCGGGGGGGCTTCGTATGGCTACACCTTC.

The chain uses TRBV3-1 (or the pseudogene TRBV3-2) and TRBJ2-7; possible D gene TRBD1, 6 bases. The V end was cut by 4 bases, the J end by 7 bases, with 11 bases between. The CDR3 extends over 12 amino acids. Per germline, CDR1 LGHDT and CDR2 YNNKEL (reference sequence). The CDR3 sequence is CASSPQGWEQYF. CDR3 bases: TGTGCCAGCAGCCCACAGGGATGGGAGCAGTACTTC.

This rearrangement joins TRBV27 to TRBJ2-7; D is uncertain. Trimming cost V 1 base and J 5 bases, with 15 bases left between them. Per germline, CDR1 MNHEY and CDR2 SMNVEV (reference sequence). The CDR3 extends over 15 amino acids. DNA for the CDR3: TGTGCCAGCAGTTTATTGGGTCTAGGCAGAAACGAGCAGTACTTC. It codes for CASSLLGLGRNEQYF.

The CDR3 DNA reads TGTGCCACCCTCTCAAGCGGGACGATCGGGGAGCTGTTTTTT. It specifies CATLSSGTIGELFF. This rearrangement joins TRBV6-6 to TRBJ2-2; 7 bases align to TRBD2. CDR3 size: 14 residues. Germline assignment: CDR1 MNHNY and CDR2 SVGAGI (reference sequence). With V trimmed by 10 bases and J by 7 bases, 12 bases remained unmatched.

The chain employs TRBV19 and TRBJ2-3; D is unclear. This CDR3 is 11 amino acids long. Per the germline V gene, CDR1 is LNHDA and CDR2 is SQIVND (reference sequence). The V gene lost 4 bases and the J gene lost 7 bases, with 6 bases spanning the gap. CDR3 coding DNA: TGTGCCAGTAGTACCTACCATACGCAGTATTTT. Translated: CASSTYHTQYF.

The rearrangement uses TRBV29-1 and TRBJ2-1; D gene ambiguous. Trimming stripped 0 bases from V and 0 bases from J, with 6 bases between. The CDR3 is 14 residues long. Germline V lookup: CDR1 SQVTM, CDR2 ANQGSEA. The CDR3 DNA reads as TGCAGCGTTGAAGACCCGAGCTCCTACAATGAGCAGTTCTTC. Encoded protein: CSVEDPSSYNEQFF.

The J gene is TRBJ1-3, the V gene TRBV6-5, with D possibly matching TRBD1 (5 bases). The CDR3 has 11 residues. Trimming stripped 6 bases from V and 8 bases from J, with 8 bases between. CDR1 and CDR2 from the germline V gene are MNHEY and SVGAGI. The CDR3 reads CASRAGHTIYF. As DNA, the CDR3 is TGTGCCAGCAGAGCGGGACACACCATATATTTT.

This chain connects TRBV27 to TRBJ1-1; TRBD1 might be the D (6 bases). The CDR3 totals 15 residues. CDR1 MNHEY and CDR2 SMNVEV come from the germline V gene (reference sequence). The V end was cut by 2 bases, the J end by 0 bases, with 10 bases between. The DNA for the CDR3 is TGTGCCAGCAGTTTAGGGACACTAATGAACACTGAAGCTTTCTTT. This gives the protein CASSLGTLMNTEAFF.

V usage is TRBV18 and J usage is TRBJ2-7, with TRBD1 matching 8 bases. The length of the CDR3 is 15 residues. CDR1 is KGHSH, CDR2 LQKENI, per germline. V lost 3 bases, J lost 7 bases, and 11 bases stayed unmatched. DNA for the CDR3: TGTGCCAGCTCACCGCAGGGTGTCGGACAGGGTGAGCAGTACTTC. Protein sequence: CASSPQGVGQGEQYF.

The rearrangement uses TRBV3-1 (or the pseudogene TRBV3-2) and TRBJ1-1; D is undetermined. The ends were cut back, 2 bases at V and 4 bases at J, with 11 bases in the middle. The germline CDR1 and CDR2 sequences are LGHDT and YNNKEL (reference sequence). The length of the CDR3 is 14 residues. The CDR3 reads CASSQNAGGTEAFF. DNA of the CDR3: TGTGCCAGCAGCCAAAACGCAGGTGGCACTGAAGCTTTCTTT.

The CDR3 here is CASSYFQGAEQPQHF. The CDR3 bases are TGTGCCAGCAGTTACTTTCAGGGGGCAGAGCAGCCCCAGCATTTT. The V call is TRBV6-6, the J call TRBJ1-5, with 8 bases fitting TRBD1. The CDR3 sequence is 15 residues long. Germline V gene sequence: CDR1 MNHNY, CDR2 SVGAGI (reference sequence). V lost 1 base and J lost 7; bases outside the gene matches: 6.